This record concerns one T cell receptor (beta chain) sequence. Its antigen is unidentified. This record comes from a study of T cell responses to AZD1222 COVID-19 vaccine. General study points: The donor cohort was predominantly white British with a female majority, and clonal diversity may have been underestimated. Dominant CD4 TCR responses targeted spike regions 160-218 and 743-854. Unmutated variant regions reportedly attract nearly half of all spike-specific TCRs.

V gave up 9 bases and J gave up 3 bases; unmatched junction bases: 8. Germline V gene sequence: CDR1 SGHRS, CDR2 YFSETQ. The CDR3 runs 14 residues. TCRdb's table, derived via immunoSEQ multiplex PCR, lists solely in-frame clones and lacks some. This sample has around 89,000 clones; around 89% occur once, and the top ten carry around 5.5%. The sequencing here drew on peripheral blood, taken 28 days after the second AZD1222 dose. The sequence derives from an adult who received the AZD1222 COVID-19 vaccine. The rearrangement uses TRBV5-1 and TRBJ2-2, with 7 bases fitting TRBD1. For the CDR3, the DNA is TGCGCCACCAGACAGGGCGCCTACACCGGGGAGCTGTTTTTT. Translated: CATRQGAYTGELFF.